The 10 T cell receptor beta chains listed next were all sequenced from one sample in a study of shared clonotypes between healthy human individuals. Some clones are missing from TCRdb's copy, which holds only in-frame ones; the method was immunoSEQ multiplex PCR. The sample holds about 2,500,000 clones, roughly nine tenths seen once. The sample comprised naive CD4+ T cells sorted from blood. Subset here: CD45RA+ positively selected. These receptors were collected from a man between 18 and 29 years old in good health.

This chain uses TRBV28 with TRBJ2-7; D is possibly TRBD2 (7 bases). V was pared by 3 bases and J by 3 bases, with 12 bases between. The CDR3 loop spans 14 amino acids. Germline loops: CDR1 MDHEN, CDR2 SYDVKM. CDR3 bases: TGTGCCAGCAGTTTTCTCGGGGGGCTCTACGAGCAGTACTTC. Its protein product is CASSFLGGLYEQYF.

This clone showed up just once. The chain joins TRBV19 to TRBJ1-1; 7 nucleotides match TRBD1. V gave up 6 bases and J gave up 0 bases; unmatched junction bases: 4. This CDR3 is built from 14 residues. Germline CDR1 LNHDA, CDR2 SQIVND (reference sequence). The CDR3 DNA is TGTGCCAGTAGCAAGGGGGCTTTGAACACTGAAGCTTTCTTT. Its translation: CASSKGALNTEAFF.

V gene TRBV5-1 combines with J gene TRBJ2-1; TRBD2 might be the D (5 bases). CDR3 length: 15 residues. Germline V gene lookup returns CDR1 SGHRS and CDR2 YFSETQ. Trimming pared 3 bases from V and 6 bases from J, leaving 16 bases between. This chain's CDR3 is CASSSPHGLFNEQFF. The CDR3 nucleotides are TGCGCCAGCAGCTCTCCCCATGGACTCTTCAATGAGCAGTTCTTC.

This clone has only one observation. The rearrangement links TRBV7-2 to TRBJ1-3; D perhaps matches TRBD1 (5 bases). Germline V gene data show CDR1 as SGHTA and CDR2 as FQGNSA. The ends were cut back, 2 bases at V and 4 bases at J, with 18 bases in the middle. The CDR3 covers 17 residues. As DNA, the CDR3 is TGTGCCAGCAGCTTATTCAGGGTCAGCTTAGCGGGAAACACCATATATTTT. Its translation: CASSLFRVSLAGNTIYF.

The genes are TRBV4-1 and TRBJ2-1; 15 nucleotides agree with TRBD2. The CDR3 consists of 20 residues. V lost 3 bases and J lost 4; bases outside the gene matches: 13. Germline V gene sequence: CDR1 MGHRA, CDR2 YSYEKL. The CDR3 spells CASSHPRTSGGVKAYNEQFF. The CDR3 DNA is TGCGCCAGCAGCCATCCCAGGACTAGCGGGGGGGTAAAAGCGTACAATGAGCAGTTCTTC.

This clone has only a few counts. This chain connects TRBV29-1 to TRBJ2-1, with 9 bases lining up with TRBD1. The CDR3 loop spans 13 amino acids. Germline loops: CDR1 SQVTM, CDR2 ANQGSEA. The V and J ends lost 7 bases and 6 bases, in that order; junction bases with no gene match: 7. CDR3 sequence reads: CSGRDRVGNEQFF. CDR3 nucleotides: TGCAGCGGCCGGGACAGGGTAGGCAATGAGCAGTTCTTC.

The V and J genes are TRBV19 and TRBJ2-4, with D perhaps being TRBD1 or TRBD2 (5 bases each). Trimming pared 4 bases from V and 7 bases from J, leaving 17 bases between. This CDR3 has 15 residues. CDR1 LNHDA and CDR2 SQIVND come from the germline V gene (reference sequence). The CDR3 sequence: CASSTTGTKENIQYF. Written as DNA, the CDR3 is TGTGCCAGTAGTACAACCGGGACCAAGGAGAACATTCAGTACTTC.

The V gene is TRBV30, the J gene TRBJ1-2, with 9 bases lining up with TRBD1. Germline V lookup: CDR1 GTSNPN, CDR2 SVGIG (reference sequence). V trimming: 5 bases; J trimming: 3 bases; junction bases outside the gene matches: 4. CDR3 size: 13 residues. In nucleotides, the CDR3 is TGTGCCTGGGGGGGGACAGGGCACTATGGCTACACCTTC. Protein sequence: CAWGGTGHYGYTF.

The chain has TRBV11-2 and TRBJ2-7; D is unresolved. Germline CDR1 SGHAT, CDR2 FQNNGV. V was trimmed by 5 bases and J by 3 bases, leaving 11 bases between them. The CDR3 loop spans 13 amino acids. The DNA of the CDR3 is TGTGCCAGCAGCGTTCAGAGGTTCTACGAGCAGTACTTC. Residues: CASSVQRFYEQYF. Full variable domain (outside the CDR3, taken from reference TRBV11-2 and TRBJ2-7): EAGVAQSPRYKIIEKRQSVAFWCNPISGHATLYWYQQILGQGPKLLIQFQNNGVVDDSQLPKDRFSAERLKGVDSTLKIQPAKLEDSAVYLCASSVQRFYEQYFGPGTRLTVT.

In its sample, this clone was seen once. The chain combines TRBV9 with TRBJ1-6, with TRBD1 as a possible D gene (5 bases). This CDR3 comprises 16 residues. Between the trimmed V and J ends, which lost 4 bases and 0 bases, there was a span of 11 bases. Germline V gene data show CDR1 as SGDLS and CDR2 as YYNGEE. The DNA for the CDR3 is TGTGCCAGCAGCCTCCGGGGCAACTCCTATAATTCACCCCTCCACTTT. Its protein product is CASSLRGNSYNSPLHF.